Below are 31 T cell receptor beta chains sequenced from a single sample in a study of cytomegalovirus exposure and HLA in healthy donors. 13 Jbeta primers and 60 Vbeta primers were used for the PCR. Clones were read by immunoSEQ multiplex PCR, and TCRdb kept only the in-frame ones, dropping some. This sample yields roughly 190,000 clones, of which roughly 87% are seen a single time; about 1.1% belongs to the top ten. The sample consisted of PBMCs. These receptors originate from a boy aged 2-9 years in good health and CMV-seronegative.

The table lists this clone with a few counts. V gene TRBV7-4 combines with J gene TRBJ2-7, with TRBD1 as a possible D gene (5 bases). V was clipped by 5 bases and J by 2 bases, with 16 bases between them. Germline V CDR1 and CDR2: SGHVT, SQSDAQ. This CDR3 is 15 amino acids long. The CDR3 here is CASSHDPQVTYEQYF. In nucleotides, the CDR3 is TGTGCCAGCAGCCATGACCCACAGGTTACCTACGAGCAGTACTTC.

The chain has TRBV6-4 and TRBJ1-5; tentative D call: TRBD1 (6 bases). Germline V gene sequence: CDR1 MRHNA, CDR2 SNTAGT. This CDR3 comprises 14 residues. Trimming removed 4 bases at V and 7 bases at J, with 14 bases between. CDR3 nucleotides: TGTGCCAGCAGTGTAATCCCAGGGGCGCAGCCCCAGCATTTT. It is translated as CASSVIPGAQPQHF.

The chain recombines TRBV30 with TRBJ1-4; D is unresolved. The CDR3 runs to 12 residues. CDR1 GTSNPN and CDR2 SVGIG come from the germline V gene (reference sequence). V lost 4 bases and J lost 0, with 3 bases in between. CDR3 in DNA: TGTGCCTGGACTGCAACTAATGAAAAACTGTTTTTT. Protein sequence: CAWTATNEKLFF.

The rearrangement links TRBV7-9 to TRBJ2-7; 12 bases fit TRBD2. Trimming at V came to 4 bases and at J to 2 bases, leaving 3 bases not matched to a gene. From germline, CDR1 is SEHNR and CDR2 FQNEAQ (reference sequence). The CDR3 totals 15 residues. Written as DNA, the CDR3 is TGTGCCAGCAGCTGGACTAGCGGGGACCCCTACGAGCAGTACTTC. This encodes CASSWTSGDPYEQYF. Looking up the rest from reference TRBV7-9 and TRBJ2-7 gives the full variable domain: DTGVSQNPRHKITKRGQNVTFRCDPISEHNRLYWYRQTLGQGPEFLTYFQNEAQLEKSRLLSDRFSAERPKGSFSTLEIQRTEQGDSAMYLCASSWTSGDPYEQYFGPGTRLTVT.

A word on this clone: A read error may account for a junction end that differs from germline. The chain joins TRBV19 to TRBJ2-1, with no clear D. There are 11 residues in the CDR3. Germline CDR1 reads LNHDA; CDR2 reads SQIVND (reference sequence). The CDR3: CASSIAVGPLF. In DNA, the CDR3 is TGTGCCAGTAGTATCGCGGTAGGTCCTCTCTTC. The whole variable domain, remainder taken from reference TRBV19 and TRBJ2-1, is DGGITQSPKYLFRKEGQNVTLSCEQNLNHDAMYWYRQDPGQGLRLIYYSQIVNDFQKGDIAEGYSVSREKKESFPLTVTSAQKNPTAFYLCASSIAVGPLFGPGTRLTVL.

The chain is built from TRBV2 and TRBJ1-1; D gene unclear. The germline CDR1 and CDR2 sequences are SNHLY and FYNNEI. Trimming left V 7 bases short and J 5 bases short, with 14 bases between. There are 13 residues in the CDR3. The DNA of the CDR3 is TGTGCCAGCACTTCTGCCCTGGAGACTGAAGCTTTCTTT. This sequence encodes CASTSALETEAFF.

This rearrangement joins TRBV6-1 to TRBJ1-1; TRBD1 matches 9 bases. The CDR3 extends over 15 amino acids. With 3 bases clipped from V and 10 bases from J, the junction kept 12 bases outside the gene matches. In germline, CDR1 is MNHNS, CDR2 SASEGT. The CDR3 loop is CASSDPRDRDSSAFF. The DNA for the CDR3 is TGTGCCAGCAGTGACCCCCGGGACAGGGACAGCTCAGCTTTCTTT.

The chain couples TRBV7-9 to TRBJ2-5; D is unclear. This CDR3 is built from 16 residues. Germline-derived CDR1 and CDR2 are SEHNR and FQNEAQ (reference sequence). Trimming removed 3 bases from V and 5 bases from J, with 19 bases in between. CDR3 protein: CASSFLRSSGSETQYF. CDR3 DNA sequence: TGTGCCAGCAGCTTTCTGCGTAGTTCAGGATCCGAGACCCAGTACTTC. Full variable domain (missing parts from reference TRBV7-9 and TRBJ2-5): DTGVSQNPRHKITKRGQNVTFRCDPISEHNRLYWYRQTLGQGPEFLTYFQNEAQLEKSRLLSDRFSAERPKGSFSTLEIQRTEQGDSAMYLCASSFLRSSGSETQYFGPGTRLLVL.

CDR3 DNA: TGCGCCAGCAGCGCGAGCGGGGGGGCATACGAGCAGTACTTC. It yields the protein CASSASGGAYEQYF. The genes are TRBV5-1 and TRBJ2-7; 10 positions match TRBD2. V shed 4 bases, J shed 4 bases, and the junction held 5 bases outside the gene matches. The germline gives CDR1 SGHRS, CDR2 YFSETQ. The CDR3 extends over 14 amino acids.

The gene calls are TRBV2 and TRBJ1-2; tentative D call: TRBD1 (6 bases). Germline V CDR1 and CDR2: SNHLY, FYNNEI. The CDR3 has 16 residues. Trimming removed 3 bases at V and 2 bases at J, with 16 bases between. CDR3 sequence (DNA): TGTGCCAGCAGTGACGCTTTGACAGGTGGAAACTATGGCTACACCTTC. Residues: CASSDALTGGNYGYTF.

Only one count was recorded for this clone. The rearrangement links TRBV6-1 to TRBJ2-1, with 7 bases lining up with TRBD1. CDR3 length: 15 amino acids. Trimming cost V 6 bases and J 4 bases; bases outside gene matches: 9. Germline V gene sequence: CDR1 MNHNS, CDR2 SASEGT. The CDR3 DNA reads as TGTGCCAGCAGCGACGGGGCAGGGGGTTACAATGAGCAGTTCTTC. Amino acid sequence: CASSDGAGGYNEQFF.

This sequence joins TRBV5-4 and TRBJ1-3; a possible D gene is TRBD1 (6 bases). The germline V and J ends were trimmed by 4 bases and 4 bases, with 12 bases remaining between them. CDR1 and CDR2 from the germline V gene are SGHNT and YYREEE (reference sequence). This CDR3 spans 14 amino acids. The CDR3 DNA reads as TGTGCCAGCAGCGGGGGCCTCTCGGGAAACACCATATATTTT. It is translated as CASSGGLSGNTIYF.

The rearrangement joins TRBV23-1 to TRBJ2-2; 8 bases fit TRBD2. TRBV23-1 is marked as an open reading frame, function uncertain. The CDR3 contains 15 residues. V shed 1 base and J 5 bases; nucleotides not matched to a gene: 3. This CDR3 is CASSQLAGRTGELFF. The CDR3, as DNA: TGCGCCAGCAGTCAATTAGCGGGACGAACCGGGGAGCTGTTTTTT.

The chain is built from TRBV28 and TRBJ1-5, with 9 bases identical to TRBD1. Germline V lookup: CDR1 MDHEN, CDR2 SYDVKM. V was pared by 7 bases and J by 3 bases, with 16 bases of the junction left unmatched. The CDR3 contains 18 residues. The CDR3 sequence is CASTTPRGTGTSNQPQHF. In nucleotides, the CDR3 is TGTGCCAGCACTACACCCAGAGGGACAGGGACTTCCAATCAGCCCCAGCATTTT.

As for this clone: Mismatch with germline at one junction end may stem from a read error. The chain employs TRBV7-9 and TRBJ2-3, with 8 bases lining up with TRBD2. Germline values: CDR1 SEHNR, CDR2 FQNEAQ (reference sequence). The CDR3 is 17 residues long. CDR3 DNA: TGTTCCAGCAGCTTACCTACGGGAGGGCCTAGCACAGATACGCAGTATTTT. Amino acids: CSSSLPTGGPSTDTQYF.

The chain joins TRBV28 to TRBJ1-2, with 8 positions matching TRBD1. The junction had 10 bases not matched to a gene; V was cut back by 6 bases and J by 4 bases. This CDR3 is 15 amino acids long. Germline CDR1 and CDR2: MDHEN and SYDVKM. The CDR3 DNA reads as TGTGCCAGCAGAGCTGGGGACAGGACTTCCTATGGCTACACCTTC. Amino acid sequence: CASRAGDRTSYGYTF.

The J gene is TRBJ2-1, the V gene TRBV9; 15 bases align to TRBD2. Germline-derived CDR1 and CDR2 are SGDLS and YYNGEE. CDR3 length: 16 residues. With 2 bases clipped from V and 5 bases from J, the junction kept 2 bases outside the gene matches. The CDR3 DNA reads as TGTGCCAGCAGCGTTGGACTAGCGGGGGGGAACAATGAGCAGTTCTTC. As protein: CASSVGLAGGNNEQFF.

The chain uses TRBV27 and TRBJ1-5, with D unclear. Germline V gene data show CDR1 as MNHEY and CDR2 as SMNVEV (reference sequence). The CDR3 contains 12 residues. Trimming left V 10 bases short and J 2 bases short, with 9 bases between. This chain's CDR3 is CATRGGNQPQHF. CDR3 DNA sequence: TGTGCCACCCGGGGAGGCAATCAGCCCCAGCATTTT.

The chain recombines TRBV25-1 with TRBJ1-4, with D possibly being TRBD1 (5 bases). This CDR3 has 14 amino acids. The ends were cut back, 6 bases at V and 6 bases at J, with 14 bases in the middle. Per the germline V gene, CDR1 is MGHDK and CDR2 is SYGVNS. The CDR3 coding sequence is TGTGCCAGCAGCTGGGGGGACCCGGATGAAAAACTGTTTTTT. Its translation: CASSWGDPDEKLFF.

This rearrangement joins TRBV6-1 to TRBJ2-5, with 15 bases fitting TRBD2. Germline loops: CDR1 MNHNS, CDR2 SASEGT. V lost 2 bases and J lost 3; bases outside the gene matches: 7. The CDR3 sequence is 18 residues long. CDR3 in DNA: TGTGCCAGCAGTGAAACACACTGGACTAGCGGGGGGGAAGAGACCCAGTACTTC. Its protein product is CASSETHWTSGGEETQYF.

This clone was found a few times. The chain joins TRBV6-6 to TRBJ2-7; 12 bases are shared with TRBD2. J was trimmed by 5 bases and V by 2 bases; bases with no gene match: 4. The CDR3 runs 15 residues. The germline V gene encodes CDR1 MNHNY and CDR2 SVGAGI (reference sequence). The CDR3 region has the DNA TGTGCCAGCAGTTACCGGACTAGCGGGGACCACGAGCAGTACTTC. This gives the protein CASSYRTSGDHEQYF.

The gene calls are TRBV6-5 and TRBJ2-7, with TRBD2 identical over 14 bases. V was clipped by 2 bases and J by 7 bases; unmatched bases: 1. This CDR3 has 14 residues. Germline V gives CDR1 MNHEY, CDR2 SVGAGI. CDR3 coding DNA: TGTGCCAGCAGTTACGGACTAGCGGGGGGAGAGCAGTACTTC. Its protein is CASSYGLAGGEQYF.

The chain joins TRBV19 to TRBJ2-2; TRBD2 might be the D (7 bases). This CDR3 is 18 amino acids long. Looked up from germline, CDR1 is LNHDA and CDR2 is SQIVND (reference sequence). Trimming left V 1 base short and J 1 base short, with 16 bases between. The CDR3: CASSIGTLGGQNTGELFF. The CDR3 DNA reads TGTGCCAGTAGTATAGGCACCCTCGGGGGGCAGAACACCGGGGAGCTGTTTTTT.

This clone was seen once. This chain uses TRBV5-1 with TRBJ1-1, with D unclear. Trimming took off 0 bases at V and 2 bases at J, with 17 bases between the two ends. Germline V CDR1 and CDR2: SGHRS, YFSETQ. The CDR3 runs to 17 residues. The CDR3 loop is CASSLGASTLPNTEAFF. The CDR3, as DNA: TGCGCCAGCAGCTTGGGCGCCTCGACTCTGCCCAACACTGAAGCTTTCTTT.

The genes are TRBV27 and TRBJ2-7, with D possibly matching TRBD2 (5 bases). The CDR3 runs 13 residues. Trimming took 6 bases from V and 6 from J, leaving 15 bases between them. Germline CDR1 reads MNHEY; CDR2 reads SMNVEV (reference sequence). This CDR3 is CASSRWTSGEQYF. The CDR3 DNA follows: TGTGCCAGCAGCAGGTGGACTTCGGGCGAGCAGTACTTC.

The rearrangement uses TRBV7-7 and TRBJ1-5; no clear D. V lost 1 base and J 3 bases, leaving 4 bases between the germline ends. CDR1 and CDR2 from the germline V gene are SSHAT and FNYEAQ (reference sequence). This CDR3 has 13 amino acids. The CDR3 is CASSLGPNQPQHF. In DNA, the CDR3 is TGTGCCAGCAGCTTAGGGCCCAATCAGCCCCAGCATTTT.

The chain combines TRBV10-3 with TRBJ1-2; 9 bases agree with TRBD1. This CDR3 region has 16 residues. Germline CDR1 is ENHRY and CDR2 is SYGVKD. The ends lost 10 bases at V and 1 base at J; junction bases unmatched: 13. The CDR3 sequence is CASSAGQGRGNYGYTF. The CDR3 nucleotides are TGTGCCAGCTCAGCGGGACAGGGAAGGGGTAACTATGGCTACACCTTC.

This clone came up a few times. This chain links TRBV28 with TRBJ2-2; tentative D call: TRBD2 (6 bases). CDR3 length: 14 residues. CDR1 is MDHEN and CDR2 is SYDVKM in the germline V gene. Trimming pared 8 bases from V and 2 bases from J, leaving 12 bases between. The CDR3 DNA follows: TGTGCCAGCGTCTGGGGGGAAAACACCGGGGAGCTGTTTTTT. Translating gives CASVWGENTGELFF.

This clone was observed once. The chain employs TRBV28 and TRBJ1-2; possible D gene TRBD1, 6 bases. Germline loops: CDR1 MDHEN, CDR2 SYDVKM. The V end was cut by 5 bases, the J end by 0 bases, with 16 bases between. The CDR3 is 16 amino acids. CDR3 sequence reads: CASSPWTVTSNYGYTF. CDR3 sequence (DNA): TGTGCCAGCAGTCCGTGGACAGTGACATCTAACTATGGCTACACCTTC.

The chain uses TRBV27 and TRBJ1-3; D is possibly TRBD1 (6 bases). The CDR3 covers 18 residues. The germline V and J ends were trimmed by 5 bases and 0 bases, with 20 bases remaining between them. CDR1 is MNHEY and CDR2 is SMNVEV in the germline V gene (reference sequence). The CDR3 here is CASSARKTGKVSGNTIYF. The CDR3 bases are TGTGCCAGCAGTGCCCGCAAGACAGGAAAAGTCTCTGGAAACACCATATATTTT.

The rearrangement links TRBV20-1 to TRBJ2-1; D is possibly TRBD2 (6 bases). V gave up 5 bases and J gave up 7 bases, with 6 bases separating them. This CDR3 has 10 amino acids. Looked up from germline, CDR1 is DFQATT and CDR2 is SNEGSKA (reference sequence). Here the CDR3 reads CSAAGNEQFF. The CDR3 DNA sequence: TGCAGTGCTGCGGGAAATGAGCAGTTCTTC.